This T cell receptor (beta chain) was retrieved from a study of technical replicates of blood from a few donors (dated by TCRdb to between 2016 and 2019). Note on this clone: Its recognized antigen is unknown. No base qualities exist here, and no much larger clone lies one base off it.

Receptor libraries were prepared by the immunoSEQ multiplex PCR assay. Entries here come from immuneACCESS through TCRdb and include only in-frame sequences with V and J called. Some clones fail to appear in such tables; in the studies checked, an unresolved V gene covers under half of the shortfall, and the cause of the remainder is unknown. Present in this sample are some 70,000 clones, approximately 88% of which were seen just once. In total, the top ten clones hold under 6% of the sample. Trimming removed 6 bases from V and 4 bases from J, leaving 13 bases between the germline ends. As encoded in the germline V gene, CDR1 is MNHEY while CDR2 is SVGAGI. The CDR3, from cysteine to phenylalanine, totals 13 residues. This entry keeps only the CDR3 DNA: 39 bases, framed from base 1.

The sequence joins TRBV6-5 to TRBJ2-7; possibly the D gene is TRBD1, per 6 matching bases. This receptor was obtained from a human donor in good health. Some clones in this sample may be carry-over from other donors' samples. Sequencing input: PBMCs. The CDR3 sequence is CASSPSDRYEQYF. The sequenced DNA is TGTGCCAGCAGCCCGAGCGACAGGTACGAGCAGTACTTC.